The 26 T cell receptor beta chains listed next were all sequenced from one sample in a study of blood T cell repertoires in COVID-19. Sequencing was performed with immunoSEQ multiplex PCR; in TCRdb, only in-frame clones are kept and a portion is missing. Of fewer than 300,000 clones listed, more than 80% are singletons. Sequencing was carried out using PBMCs or T cells enriched from blood (not recorded which). The source is a woman in her 30s who had recovered from COVID-19.

J is TRBJ1-1 and V is TRBV10-3, with a possible D match to TRBD1 (5 bases). The CDR3 totals 13 residues. CDR1 is ENHRY, CDR2 SYGVKD, per germline. The V end lost 9 bases, the J end lost 0 bases, and 11 bases lay between the germline ends. CDR3 nucleotide sequence: TGTGCCATAAAAGGGGACTTGAACACTGAAGCTTTCTTT. Translation: CAIKGDLNTEAFF.

This chain uses TRBV4-2 with TRBJ2-3, with D hard to call. The germline V and J ends were trimmed by 0 bases and 2 bases, with 15 bases remaining between them. Germline V gives CDR1 LGHNA, CDR2 YNFKEQ. There are 17 residues in the CDR3. The CDR3 sequence: CASSQEMGSRNTDTQYF. CDR3 DNA sequence: TGTGCCAGCAGCCAAGAGATGGGCAGCCGAAACACAGATACGCAGTATTTT.

The count of this clone is one. The chain employs TRBV9 and TRBJ2-5; TRBD1 agrees at 7 bases. The CDR3 has 13 amino acids. CDR1 is SGDLS and CDR2 is YYNGEE in the germline V gene. V was pared by 3 bases and J by 3 bases, with 2 bases of the junction left unmatched. CDR3 nucleotides: TGTGCCAGCAGCGAGACAGGGAAAGAGACCCAGTACTTC. It is translated as CASSETGKETQYF. Full variable domain (missing parts from reference TRBV9 and TRBJ2-5): DSGVTQTPKHLITATGQRVTLRCSPRSGDLSVYWYQQSLDQGLQFLIQYYNGEERAKGNILERFSAQQFPDLHSELNLSSLELGDSALYFCASSETGKETQYFGPGTRLLVL.

The V and J genes are TRBV9 and TRBJ2-1; D is unclear. CDR1 is SGDLS, CDR2 YYNGEE, per germline. The CDR3 runs 13 residues. V lost 4 bases, J lost 4 bases, and 9 bases lay in between. In DNA, the CDR3 is TGTGCCAGCAGCTCATACAGATACAATGAGCAGTTCTTC. Protein: CASSSYRYNEQFF.

The chain has TRBV11-2 and TRBJ1-1, with 8 bases fitting TRBD1. This CDR3 has 12 amino acids. V was clipped by 4 bases and J by 7 bases; unmatched bases: 2. Per germline, CDR1 SGHAT and CDR2 FQNNGV. The CDR3 bases are TGTGCCAGCAGCTCACAGGGGGGTGAAGCTTTCTTT. Its protein is CASSSQGGEAFF.

The V call is TRBV12-3 or TRBV12-4, the J call TRBJ1-6; 7 bases are a match to TRBD1. V was clipped by 3 bases and J by 7 bases; unmatched bases: 0. The CDR3 contains 13 residues. The CDR3 DNA is TGTGCCAGCAGTTTGACAGGGAATTCACCCCTCCACTTT. It specifies CASSLTGNSPLHF.

CDR3 nucleotide sequence: TGTGCCAGCAGTTACGGGACTAGCGTTTACAATGAGCAGTTCTTC. This codes for CASSYGTSVYNEQFF. The genes are TRBV6-5 and TRBJ2-1; TRBD2 agrees at 10 bases. Germline loops: CDR1 MNHEY, CDR2 SVGAGI. CDR3 size: 15 residues. The V segment lost 2 bases and the J segment 4 bases; nucleotides outside the gene matches: 2.

The chain recombines TRBV14 with TRBJ1-1; 7 bases match TRBD1. The V and J ends lost 3 bases and 4 bases, in that order; junction bases with no gene match: 2. This CDR3 contains 13 residues. Germline V CDR1 and CDR2: SGHDN, FVKESK. This CDR3 is CASSQGQTTEAFF. The DNA of the CDR3 is TGTGCCAGCAGCCAGGGACAGACCACTGAAGCTTTCTTT.

The CDR3 DNA is TGTGCCAGCAATGGGGGCAGTTACCATGAAAAACTGTTTTTT. This sequence encodes CASNGGSYHEKLFF. The chain uses TRBV6-5 and TRBJ1-4; perhaps TRBD1 as D (6 bases). V lost 7 bases, J lost 6 bases, and 15 bases lay in between. This CDR3 is 14 amino acids long. Germline V CDR1 and CDR2: MNHEY, SVGAGI.

The V and J genes are TRBV30 and TRBJ1-5, with 7 bases that match TRBD1. CDR1 is GTSNPN, CDR2 SVGIG, per germline (reference sequence). The junction had 3 bases not matched to a gene; V was cut back by 2 bases and J by 5 bases. The CDR3 sequence is 13 residues long. CDR3: CAWSPGTDQPQHF. CDR3 DNA: TGTGCCTGGAGTCCCGGGACAGATCAGCCCCAGCATTTT.

In nucleotides, the CDR3 is TGTGCCAGTAGTATTCTATGGACAGACTTCTCCGAGCAGTACTTC. Residues: CASSILWTDFSEQYF. This chain joins TRBV19 and TRBJ2-7; tentative D call: TRBD1 (6 bases). Germline-derived CDR1 and CDR2 are LNHDA and SQIVND (reference sequence). The ends were cut back, 3 bases at V and 6 bases at J, with 18 bases in the middle. The CDR3 runs to 15 residues.

This rearrangement joins TRBV4-3 to TRBJ1-5, with D tentatively TRBD1 (5 bases). This CDR3 region has 16 residues. V shed 1 base and J shed 2 bases, with 12 bases lying between them. Germline V gene sequence: CDR1 LGHNA, CDR2 YSLEER. CDR3 sequence (DNA): TGCGCCAGCAGCCAAGTCAGGGCTGAGGGCAATCAGCCCCAGCATTTT. Its protein is CASSQVRAEGNQPQHF.

Regarding this clone: Different DNA sequences within this sample yield the same CDR3. The gene calls are TRBV6-2 or TRBV6-3 and TRBJ1-5; unclear D gene. Deletions cut 5 bases from V and 2 bases from J, with 7 bases between. Germline values: CDR1 MNHEY, CDR2 SVGEGT. CDR3 length: 13 amino acids. The CDR3 DNA follows: TGTGCCAGCAGTCGGCAGGGCAATCAGCCCCAGCATTTT. Translation gives CASSRQGNQPQHF.

This chain links TRBV6-6 with TRBJ1-1; tentatively, D is TRBD1 (6 bases). The V end lost 8 bases, the J end lost 5 bases, and 12 bases lay between the germline ends. Germline assignment: CDR1 MNHNY and CDR2 SVGAGI (reference sequence). This CDR3 has 12 amino acids. The CDR3 DNA follows: TGTGCCAGCGGAGACACAGGGACTGAAGCTTTCTTT. Its protein is CASGDTGTEAFF.

This chain uses TRBV6-5 with TRBJ1-5; the match to TRBD1 covers 7 bases. This CDR3 region has 14 residues. The germline gives CDR1 MNHEY, CDR2 SVGAGI. V shed 7 bases, J shed 3 bases, and the junction held 6 bases outside the gene matches. CDR3: CASKSGTDNQPQHF. For the CDR3, the DNA is TGTGCCAGCAAGTCCGGGACAGACAATCAGCCCCAGCATTTT.

CDR3: CASSLGEGRETQYF. The CDR3 bases are TGTGCCAGCAGCTTAGGGGAGGGCCGGGAGACCCAGTACTTC. V gene TRBV7-9 combines with J gene TRBJ2-5, with 7 bases lining up with TRBD2. The V gene's germline CDR1 is SEHNR and CDR2 FQNEAQ (reference sequence). With V trimmed by 1 base and J by 5 bases, 4 bases remained unmatched. The CDR3 is made up of 14 amino acids.

This chain links TRBV2 with TRBJ1-5; TRBD1 matches 8 bases. V dropped 6 bases and J dropped 4; count of bases not matched to a gene: 2. This CDR3 spans 13 amino acids. Germline V gene lookup returns CDR1 SNHLY and CDR2 FYNNEI. The CDR3 sequence: CASRDRVNQPQHF. The CDR3 DNA reads as TGTGCCAGCAGGGACAGGGTGAATCAGCCCCAGCATTTT.

This clone showed up just a few times. The rearrangement links TRBV28 to TRBJ1-5; 10 bases map to TRBD1. The V gene end was trimmed by 6 bases and the J gene end by 2 bases; junction bases not matched to a gene: 10. The CDR3 has 17 residues. Germline CDR1 and CDR2: MDHEN and SYDVKM. The DNA for the CDR3 is TGTGCCAGCAGCCCCAGACAGGGGGCAGGAGGCAATCAGCCCCAGCATTTT. Translated: CASSPRQGAGGNQPQHF.

This clone was detected only a few times. V usage is TRBV3-1 (or the pseudogene TRBV3-2) and J usage is TRBJ2-7, with TRBD2 matching 9 bases. After removal of 4 bases from V and 2 bases from J, the junction contained 9 bases not matched to a gene. This CDR3 comprises 16 residues. The germline V gene encodes CDR1 LGHDT and CDR2 YNNKEL (reference sequence). CDR3 residues: CASSPKRSSGTYEQYF. DNA for the CDR3: TGTGCCAGCAGCCCAAAGAGGTCTAGCGGGACCTACGAGCAGTACTTC.

This clone was recorded once. The genes are TRBV18 and TRBJ2-1; TRBD2 agrees at 7 bases. The CDR3 covers 16 residues. Per the germline V gene, CDR1 is KGHSH and CDR2 is LQKENI. V was pared by 3 bases and J by 1 base, with 6 bases of the junction left unmatched. CDR3 protein: CASSPIKAGSYNEQFF. DNA for the CDR3: TGTGCCAGCTCACCGATAAAAGCGGGATCCTACAATGAGCAGTTCTTC. Combining the CDR3 with reference TRBV18 and TRBJ2-1 gives the whole variable domain NAGVMQNPRHLVRRRGQEARLRCSPMKGHSHVYWYRQLPEEGLKFMVYLQKENIIDESGMPKERFSAEFPKEGPSILRIQQVVRGDSAAYFCASSPIKAGSYNEQFFGPGTRLTVL.

The J gene is TRBJ2-3, the V gene TRBV27, with D uncertain. Trimming removed 6 bases from V and 4 bases from J, with 11 bases in between. The CDR3 consists of 13 residues. CDR1 is MNHEY and CDR2 is SMNVEV in the germline V gene (reference sequence). CDR3 sequence: CASRWSGSDTQYF. The CDR3 DNA reads TGTGCCAGCAGGTGGAGTGGATCAGATACGCAGTATTTT.

This clone came up once. The V call is TRBV28, the J call TRBJ1-2; 7 positions match TRBD1. CDR1 and CDR2 from the germline V gene are MDHEN and SYDVKM. CDR3 length: 15 residues. V trimming: 2 bases; J trimming: 2 bases; junction bases outside the gene matches: 5. The CDR3 DNA is TGTGCCAGCAGTTTACCTCAGACAGGGAACTATGGCTACACCTTC. It yields the protein CASSLPQTGNYGYTF.

The genes are TRBV2 and TRBJ2-2, with unresolved D. The germline V gene encodes CDR1 SNHLY and CDR2 FYNNEI. Trimming took off 3 bases at V and 5 bases at J, with 13 bases between the two ends. This CDR3 region has 15 residues. CDR3 residues: CASSETPLQTGELFF. DNA of the CDR3: TGTGCCAGCAGTGAGACCCCACTACAAACCGGGGAGCTGTTTTTT. Complete variable domain (other parts from reference TRBV2 and TRBJ2-2): EPEVTQTPSHQVTQMGQEVILRCVPISNHLYFYWYRQILGQKVEFLVSFYNNEISEKSEIFDDQFSVERPDGSNFTLKIRSTKLEDSAMYFCASSETPLQTGELFFGEGSRLTVL.

This clone has only a few counts. The chain has TRBV7-6 and TRBJ2-2, with D maybe TRBD1 (6 bases). This CDR3 region has 15 residues. Germline CDR1 SGHVS, CDR2 FNYEAQ. The V end was cut by 0 bases, the J end by 1 base, with 6 bases between. Written as DNA, the CDR3 is TGTGCCAGCAGCTTAGCGGACAGGAACACCGGGGAGCTGTTTTTT. As protein: CASSLADRNTGELFF.

The chain joins TRBV27 to TRBJ2-7, with D unclear. V gave up 6 bases and J gave up 3 bases, with 12 bases separating them. The germline V gene has CDR1 MNHEY and CDR2 SMNVEV (reference sequence). The CDR3 totals 13 residues. This CDR3 is CASSQSPYYEQYF. Written as DNA, the CDR3 is TGTGCCAGCAGCCAATCCCCCTACTACGAGCAGTACTTC.

Turning to this clone: Other DNA sequences from this sample encode an identical CDR3 as well. The chain recombines TRBV18 with TRBJ2-1, with unresolved D. Germline V gives CDR1 KGHSH, CDR2 LQKENI. With 0 bases removed from V and 3 bases from J, the gap between germline ends came to 3 bases. The CDR3 contains 13 residues. CDR3 protein: CASSPPSYNEQFF. The CDR3 DNA reads as TGTGCCAGCTCACCACCGAGCTACAATGAGCAGTTCTTC.